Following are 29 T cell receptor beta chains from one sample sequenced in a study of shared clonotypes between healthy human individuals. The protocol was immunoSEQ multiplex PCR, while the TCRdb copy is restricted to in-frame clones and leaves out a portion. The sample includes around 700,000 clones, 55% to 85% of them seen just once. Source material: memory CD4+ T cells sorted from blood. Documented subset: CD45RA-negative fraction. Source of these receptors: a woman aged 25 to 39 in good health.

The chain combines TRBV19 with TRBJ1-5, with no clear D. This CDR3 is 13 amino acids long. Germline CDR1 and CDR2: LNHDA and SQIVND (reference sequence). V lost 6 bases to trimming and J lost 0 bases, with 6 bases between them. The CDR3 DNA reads TGTGCCAGTAGCAAATATAGCAATCAGCCCCAGCATTTT. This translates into CASSKYSNQPQHF.

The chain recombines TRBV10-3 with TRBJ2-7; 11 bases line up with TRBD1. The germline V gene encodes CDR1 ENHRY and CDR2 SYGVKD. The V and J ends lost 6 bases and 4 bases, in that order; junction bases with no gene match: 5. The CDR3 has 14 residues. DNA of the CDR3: TGTGCCATCAGGCCGGACAGGGGGCAATACGAGCAGTACTTC. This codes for CAIRPDRGQYEQYF.

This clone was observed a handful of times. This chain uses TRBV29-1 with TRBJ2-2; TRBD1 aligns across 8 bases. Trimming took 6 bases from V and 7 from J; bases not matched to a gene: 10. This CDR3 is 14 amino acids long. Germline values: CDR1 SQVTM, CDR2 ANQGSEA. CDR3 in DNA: TGCAGCGTAACCGAGACAGGGGTTGTCGGGGAGCTGTTTTTT. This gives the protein CSVTETGVVGELFF.

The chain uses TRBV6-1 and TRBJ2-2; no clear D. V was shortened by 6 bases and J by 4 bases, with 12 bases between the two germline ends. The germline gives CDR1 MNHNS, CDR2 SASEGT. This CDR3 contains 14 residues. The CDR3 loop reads CASRASSVTGELFF. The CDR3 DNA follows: TGTGCCAGCAGGGCCTCCTCGGTCACCGGGGAGCTGTTTTTT.

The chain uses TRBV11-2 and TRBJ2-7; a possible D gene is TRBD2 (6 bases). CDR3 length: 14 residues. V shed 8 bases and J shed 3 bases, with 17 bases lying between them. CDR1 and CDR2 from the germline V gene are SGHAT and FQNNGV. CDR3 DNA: TGTGCCAGCCGGTCGGGAGACTCCGTCTACGAGCAGTACTTC. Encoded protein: CASRSGDSVYEQYF. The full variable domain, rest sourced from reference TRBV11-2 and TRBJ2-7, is EAGVAQSPRYKIIEKRQSVAFWCNPISGHATLYWYQQILGQGPKLLIQFQNNGVVDDSQLPKDRFSAERLKGVDSTLKIQPAKLEDSAVYLCASRSGDSVYEQYFGPGTRLTVT.

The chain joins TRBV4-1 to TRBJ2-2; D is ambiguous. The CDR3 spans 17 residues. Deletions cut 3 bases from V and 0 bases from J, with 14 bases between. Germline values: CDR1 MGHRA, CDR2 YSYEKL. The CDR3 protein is CASSQAVSVSNTGELFF. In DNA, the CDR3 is TGCGCCAGCAGCCAGGCGGTTTCAGTTTCGAACACCGGGGAGCTGTTTTTT.

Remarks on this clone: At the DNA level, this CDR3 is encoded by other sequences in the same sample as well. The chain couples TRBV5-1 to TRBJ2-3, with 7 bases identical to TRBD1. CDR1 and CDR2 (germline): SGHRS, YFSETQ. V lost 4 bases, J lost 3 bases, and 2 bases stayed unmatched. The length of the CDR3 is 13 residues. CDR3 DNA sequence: TGCGCCAGCAGCCAACAGGGGACAGATACGCAGTATTTT. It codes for CASSQQGTDTQYF.

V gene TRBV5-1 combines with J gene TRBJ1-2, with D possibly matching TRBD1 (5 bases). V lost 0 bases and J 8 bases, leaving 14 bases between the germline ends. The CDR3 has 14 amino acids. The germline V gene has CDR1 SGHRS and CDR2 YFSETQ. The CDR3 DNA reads TGCGCCAGCAGCTTGGCCGGGGCCTCTGTGGGCTACACCTTC. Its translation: CASSLAGASVGYTF.

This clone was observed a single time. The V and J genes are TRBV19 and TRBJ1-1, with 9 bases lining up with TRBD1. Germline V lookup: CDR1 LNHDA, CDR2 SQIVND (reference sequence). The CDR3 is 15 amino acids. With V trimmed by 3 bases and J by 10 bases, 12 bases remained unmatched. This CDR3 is CASSMRATGGGGAFF. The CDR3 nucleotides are TGTGCCAGTAGTATGCGGGCAACAGGGGGCGGAGGAGCTTTCTTT.

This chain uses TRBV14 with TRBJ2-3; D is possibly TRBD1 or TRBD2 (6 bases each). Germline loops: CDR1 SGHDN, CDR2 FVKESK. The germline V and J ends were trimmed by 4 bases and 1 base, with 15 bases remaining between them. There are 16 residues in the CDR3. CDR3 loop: CASSRGAGAGTDTQYF. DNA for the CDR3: TGTGCCAGCAGCCGCGGGGCAGGGGCTGGCACAGATACGCAGTATTTT.

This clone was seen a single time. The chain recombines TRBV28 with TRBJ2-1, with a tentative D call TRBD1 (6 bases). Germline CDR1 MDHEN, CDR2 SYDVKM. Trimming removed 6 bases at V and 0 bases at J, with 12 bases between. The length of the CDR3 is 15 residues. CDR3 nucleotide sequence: TGTGCCAGCAGAGGACAGCAAAGCTCCTACAATGAGCAGTTCTTC. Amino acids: CASRGQQSSYNEQFF.

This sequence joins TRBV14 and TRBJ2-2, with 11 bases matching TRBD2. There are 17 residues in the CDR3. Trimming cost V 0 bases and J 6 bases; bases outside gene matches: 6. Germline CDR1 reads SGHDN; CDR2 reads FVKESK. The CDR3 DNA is TGTGCCAGCAGCCAAGAACTAGCGGGAGTGGGAGCCGGGGAGCTGTTTTTT. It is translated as CASSQELAGVGAGELFF. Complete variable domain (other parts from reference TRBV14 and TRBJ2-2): EAGVTQFPSHSVIEKGQTVTLRCDPISGHDNLYWYRRVMGKEIKFLLHFVKESKQDESGMPNNRFLAERTGGTYSTLKVQPAELEDSGVYFCASSQELAGVGAGELFFGEGSRLTVL.

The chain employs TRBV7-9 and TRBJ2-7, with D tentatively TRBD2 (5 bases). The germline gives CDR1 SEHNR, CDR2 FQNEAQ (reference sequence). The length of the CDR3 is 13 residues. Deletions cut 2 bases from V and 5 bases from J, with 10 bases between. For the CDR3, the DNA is TGTGCCAGCAGCTTAATCCCCGGGAACGAGCAGTACTTC. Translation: CASSLIPGNEQYF.

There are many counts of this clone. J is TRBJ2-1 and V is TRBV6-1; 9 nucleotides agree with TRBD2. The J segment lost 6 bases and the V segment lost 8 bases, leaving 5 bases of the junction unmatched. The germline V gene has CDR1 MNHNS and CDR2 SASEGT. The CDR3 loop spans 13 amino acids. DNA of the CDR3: TGTGCCAGCGGTGCTAGCGGGGCCAATGAGCAGTTCTTC. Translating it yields CASGASGANEQFF.

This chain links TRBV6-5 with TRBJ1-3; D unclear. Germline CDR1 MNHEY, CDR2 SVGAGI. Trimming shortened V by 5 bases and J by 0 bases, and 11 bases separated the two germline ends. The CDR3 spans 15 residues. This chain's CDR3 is CASSTVRLSGNTIYF. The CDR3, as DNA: TGTGCCAGCAGTACAGTCCGCCTCTCTGGAAACACCATATATTTT.

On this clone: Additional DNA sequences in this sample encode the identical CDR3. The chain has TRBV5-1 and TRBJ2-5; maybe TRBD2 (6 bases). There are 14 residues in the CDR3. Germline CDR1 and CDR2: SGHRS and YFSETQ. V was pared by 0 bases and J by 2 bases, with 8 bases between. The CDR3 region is CASSLASGQETQYF. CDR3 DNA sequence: TGCGCCAGCAGCTTGGCCAGCGGGCAAGAGACCCAGTACTTC.

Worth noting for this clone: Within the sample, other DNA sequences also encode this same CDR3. The CDR3 DNA sequence: TGCGCCAGCAGCTTGGGACCGAATCAGCCCCAGCATTTT. This gives the protein CASSLGPNQPQHF. The chain joins TRBV5-1 to TRBJ1-5; unclear D gene. V lost 0 bases, J lost 4 bases, and 5 bases lay in between. Germline values: CDR1 SGHRS, CDR2 YFSETQ. The CDR3 contains 13 residues.

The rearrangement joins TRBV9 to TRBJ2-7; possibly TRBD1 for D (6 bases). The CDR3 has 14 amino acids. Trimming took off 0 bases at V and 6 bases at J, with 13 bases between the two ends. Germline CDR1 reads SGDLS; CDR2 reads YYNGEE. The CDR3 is CASSVAGENREQYF. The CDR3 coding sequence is TGTGCCAGCAGCGTAGCAGGGGAGAATCGCGAGCAGTACTTC.

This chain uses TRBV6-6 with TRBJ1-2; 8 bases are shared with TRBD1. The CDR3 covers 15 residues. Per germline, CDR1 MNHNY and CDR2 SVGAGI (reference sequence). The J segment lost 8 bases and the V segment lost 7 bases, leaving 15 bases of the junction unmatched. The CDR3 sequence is CASNDPRTGPHGYTF. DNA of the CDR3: TGTGCCAGCAACGACCCCAGGACAGGGCCACACGGCTACACCTTC.

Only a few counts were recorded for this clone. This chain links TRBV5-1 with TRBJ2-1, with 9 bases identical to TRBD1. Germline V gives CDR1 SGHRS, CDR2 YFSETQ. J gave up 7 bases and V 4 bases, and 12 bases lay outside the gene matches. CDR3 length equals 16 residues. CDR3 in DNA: TGCGCCAGCAGCAAGCGGACCAAACAGGGGGCAAATGAGCAGTTCTTC. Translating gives CASSKRTKQGANEQFF.

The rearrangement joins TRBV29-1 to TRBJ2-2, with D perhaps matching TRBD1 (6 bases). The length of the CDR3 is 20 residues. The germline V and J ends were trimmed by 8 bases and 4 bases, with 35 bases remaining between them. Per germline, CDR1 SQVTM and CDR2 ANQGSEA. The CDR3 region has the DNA TGCAGCCTTTCACCGGGGCAGCAGGTGAATAGGGCAGGGGCCACCGGGGAGCTGTTTTTT. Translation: CSLSPGQQVNRAGATGELFF.

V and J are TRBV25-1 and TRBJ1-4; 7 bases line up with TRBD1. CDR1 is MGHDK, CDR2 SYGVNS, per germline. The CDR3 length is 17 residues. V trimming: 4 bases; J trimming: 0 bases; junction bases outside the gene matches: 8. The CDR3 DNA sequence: TGTGCCAGCAGTGGGGGGACAGTCCTAGCAACTAATGAAAAACTGTTTTTT. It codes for CASSGGTVLATNEKLFF.

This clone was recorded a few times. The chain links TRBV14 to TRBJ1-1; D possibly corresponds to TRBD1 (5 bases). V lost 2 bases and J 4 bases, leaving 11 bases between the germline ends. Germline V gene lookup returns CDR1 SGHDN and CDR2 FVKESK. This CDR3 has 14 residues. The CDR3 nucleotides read TGTGCCAGCAGCCAACAGGGCCCAATCACTGAAGCTTTCTTT. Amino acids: CASSQQGPITEAFF.

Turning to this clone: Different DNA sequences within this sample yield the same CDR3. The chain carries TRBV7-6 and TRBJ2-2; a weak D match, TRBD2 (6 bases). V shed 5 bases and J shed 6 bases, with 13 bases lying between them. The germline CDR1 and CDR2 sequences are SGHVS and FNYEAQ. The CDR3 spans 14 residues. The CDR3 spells CASSRPGGAGELFF. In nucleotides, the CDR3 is TGTGCCAGCAGCCGCCCCGGGGGTGCCGGGGAGCTGTTTTTT.

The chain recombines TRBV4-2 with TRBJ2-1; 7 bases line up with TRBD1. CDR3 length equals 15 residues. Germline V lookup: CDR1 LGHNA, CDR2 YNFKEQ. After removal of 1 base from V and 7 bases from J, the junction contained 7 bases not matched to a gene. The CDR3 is CASSQVKGAENEQFF. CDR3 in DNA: TGTGCCAGCAGCCAAGTGAAGGGGGCCGAAAATGAGCAGTTCTTC.

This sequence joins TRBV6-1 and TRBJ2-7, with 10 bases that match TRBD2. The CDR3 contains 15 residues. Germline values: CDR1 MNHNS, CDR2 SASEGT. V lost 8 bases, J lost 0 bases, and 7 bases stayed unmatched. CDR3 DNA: TGTGCCAGCCGTATTAGCGGGGGGCCCTCCTACGAGCAGTACTTC. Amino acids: CASRISGGPSYEQYF.

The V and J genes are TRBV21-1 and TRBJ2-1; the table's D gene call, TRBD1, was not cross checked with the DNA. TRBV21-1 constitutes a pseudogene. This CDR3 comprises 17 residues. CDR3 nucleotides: TGTGCCAGCAGCCAAGAGGCGGGACAGGGAGGCGACAATGAGCAGTTCTTC. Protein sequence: CASSQEAGQGGDNEQFF.

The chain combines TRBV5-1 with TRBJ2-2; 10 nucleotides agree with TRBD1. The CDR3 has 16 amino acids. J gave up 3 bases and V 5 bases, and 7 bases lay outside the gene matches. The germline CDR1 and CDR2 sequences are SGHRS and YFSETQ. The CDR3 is CASRGQGSRDTGELFF. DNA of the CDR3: TGCGCCAGCAGGGGACAGGGGTCCAGGGACACCGGGGAGCTGTTTTTT.

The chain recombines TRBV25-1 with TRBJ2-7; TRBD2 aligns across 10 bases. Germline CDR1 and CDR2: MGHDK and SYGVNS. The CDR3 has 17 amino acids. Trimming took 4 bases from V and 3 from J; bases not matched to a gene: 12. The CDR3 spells CASSGGSGGGTYYEQYF. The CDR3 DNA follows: TGTGCCAGCAGTGGGGGCAGCGGGGGGGGGACCTACTACGAGCAGTACTTC.